This TCR beta chain is from a study of HIV-infected patients and healthy controls (dated by TCRdb to between 2013 and 2015). Context from the whole study: CD4 counts rose modestly but significantly in about 90% of the 16 patients after three months of therapy, yet stayed below normal ranges. No consistent shift in CD8 counts was seen during early therapy, whereas a slight rise was seen in the CD4:CD8 ratio. Viral load fell below detection in 11 of 16 patients by the second bleed and in all patients following a further year of therapy. Patients exhibited no overall T-cell lymphocytopenia, and total CDR3 counts per chain were not significantly different from those of controls. The study tested whether deep TCR repertoire sequencing of HIV patients' small blood samples could capture immune perturbation and reconstitution.

Since whole blood was used without any cell fractionation, the repertoire reflected all peripheral T cells in unsorted form. For RNA extraction, an approximately 2.5 ml sample of peripheral blood was drawn into Tempus tubes. HIV-infected adults who had not yet received antiretroviral therapy and were about to begin treatment were enrolled, with the first sixteen eligible patients processed. Patients were deemed ineligible for enrollment if they had febrile or AIDS-related illness, tumors, hepatitis B or C coinfection, immunomodulatory therapy, recent vaccination or treatment interruptions. Residual genomic DNA was removed with the TURBO-DNase kit and globin mRNA was depleted with GLOBINclear. Pretreatment blood from HIV-infected patients was collected just before antiretroviral therapy was started. This clonotype was counted at least ten times. Its antigen target is currently unknown. No much larger clonotype is one base removed from it; base qualities were not supplied.

Around 510 ng RNA was reverse transcribed with SuperScript III using primers against the alpha and beta constant regions. Separate alpha and beta chain libraries were generated by chain-specific third strand synthesis with multiplexing indices. The protocol used a single primer pair to amplify all rearrangements within a chain, which avoided primer bias, and attached molecular barcodes to each cDNA molecule. Purified cDNA was joined by T4 RNA Ligase 1 to a 5' RACE adapter carrying a random hexamer and the SP2 sequencing primer site. Second strand synthesis was performed with Phusion polymerase and primed from the SP2 site, and slow temperature ramps were applied to favor optimal annealing. The 12-nucleotide barcode on each molecule comprised two random hexamer sequences, both introduced before amplification and concatenated. An amplification PCR of 23 cycles with P5s and P7 primers came after a short first PCR that had added P5 and P7 adapter elements plus a second index. Libraries received 27 PCR cycles in total, were quantified on a Qubit, sized on a Bioanalyzer, and diluted to 4 to 5 nM. Normalized libraries were sequenced on an Illumina MiSeq with 2 x 250 paired-end kits. MinElute columns were the means by which the reverse transcription reactions were cleaned up, and the reactions were eluted into 9 to 10 ul Tris-Cl. Adapter ligations ran for over 20 hours at 16 degrees C and were afterwards cleaned with AMPure XP beads at a 1:1 ratio. The study's own analysis went as follows. A modified Decombinator processed the demultiplexed FASTQ files and output V, J, insert and barcode information. Any sequence that shared a barcode yet differed from the dominant sequence was discarded as an error, and the number of original cDNA molecules was estimated by counting barcodes clustered at Levenshtein distance 3. The R packages ineq, vegan, igraph and RCytoscape were used for downstream analyses, with IMGT nomenclature and CDR3 definitions applied. The authors computed V gene usage over distinct sequences and counted each TCR a single time to avoid skew from clonal expansion. Unique CDR3 amino acid sequences within a donor were connected in similarity networks whenever two sequences differed by a single Levenshtein edit. Published HIV-specific CDR3s (approximately 90 alpha, about 720 beta) and CMV-specific CDR3s (over 12 alpha, a few hundred beta) were compiled and searched for in the repertoires. Random subsampling to size-matched repertoires demonstrated that the decreased diversity in patients did not result from their lower sequence numbers. The public reads were run again by TCRdb, first through fastp at Q25 and then through MiXCR, and only productive beta chains were kept. Identical CDR3 proteins give one entry, which carries the most common genes and DNA. The V and J calls here are based on TCRdb, not the publication. This sample comprises around 7,400 distinct CDR3 sequences, about a tenth of them detected only once. The top ten clonotypes cover over 15% of the sample.

The CDR3, from cysteine to phenylalanine, totals 14 residues. CDR3 DNA is the only sequence kept; it has 42 bases, read in frame from the first base. The junction shows trimming of 2 bases on V and 0 bases on J, plus 5 bases between the germline ends. Taken from the germline V gene, the CDR1 and CDR2 loops are SGHTA and FQGTGA. Overall results and qualifications from the work: Size-matched repertoire data did not replicate the apparent post-therapy recovery of the Gini index in HIV-infected patients. Mean usage differed significantly between HIV-infected patients and controls for eight alpha and eight beta V genes. The observed differences in diversity could not be explained by the slight differences in age and sex profiles between the study cohorts. During therapy, HIV-associated CDR3s significantly decreased in frequency, while CMV-associated CDR3s did not change significantly, though most became more frequent. Pairing of alpha and beta chains was not determined in the samples. Sequencing depth was restricted by the use of whole blood, which also prevented the dynamics of distinct T-cell subpopulations from being separated. Alpha-chain CDR3s from MAIT cells appeared at high frequency in healthy controls but were severely depleted in HIV+ repertoires. Rare events from HIV-infected data received too much weight under size-matching, and comparisons were complicated by unequal numbers of distinct sequences between patients and controls. In the study, no determination of donor HLA types was made. HIV-infected repertoires showed significantly elevated mean Gini indices relative to controls, which possibly reflects oligoclonality. Roughly threefold more distinct CDR3s and higher Shannon diversity were observed in healthy control repertoires than in untreated HIV+ repertoires. Healthy controls shared more CDR3s between individuals than HIV+ patients, by Jaccard index and by count of highly shared sequences. Processing included only sixteen HIV-infected individuals, and this was regarded by the authors as a major limit on how widely the findings apply.

The origin of this receptor is an adult with HIV infection. The receptor chain draws on TRBV7-3 and TRBJ1-3; the D gene is unclear. Sequencing used blood, obtained before antiretroviral therapy. Here the CDR3 is given as CASSLGDSGNTIYF. The sequence in DNA is TGTGCCAGCAGCTTAGGTGACTCTGGAAACACCATATATTTT.